This T cell receptor beta chain is from a study of blood T cell repertoires in COVID-19. Overall study: Some COVID-19 samples were acute and others convalescent; all came from the United States, Italy and Spain. T cells, B-cell-depleted T cells, or PBMCs provided the cDNA or gDNA that served as material.

Original processing methods: How many nucleated cells were present was estimated from reference gene primer amplification. The protocol was immunoSEQ multiplex PCR, while the TCRdb copy is restricted to in-frame clones and leaves out a portion. V and J calls and clone size are those listed in that table; D and trimming were worked out from the DNA. The sample includes some 200,000 clones, 84% of them seen just once. Trimming at V came to 5 bases and at J to 2 bases, leaving 7 bases not matched to a gene. The CDR3 spans 15 residues. Germline V gene lookup returns CDR1 LNHDA and CDR2 SQIVND (reference sequence).

The specimen sequenced was peripheral blood. The TCR originated in a woman in her 50s with active or convalescent COVID-19. The V and J genes are TRBV19 and TRBJ2-7; 9 bases fit TRBD2. CDR3 in DNA: TGTGCCAGTAGTGTCATAGCGGGAGACCCCTACGAGCAGTACTTC. Translating it yields CASSVIAGDPYEQYF.